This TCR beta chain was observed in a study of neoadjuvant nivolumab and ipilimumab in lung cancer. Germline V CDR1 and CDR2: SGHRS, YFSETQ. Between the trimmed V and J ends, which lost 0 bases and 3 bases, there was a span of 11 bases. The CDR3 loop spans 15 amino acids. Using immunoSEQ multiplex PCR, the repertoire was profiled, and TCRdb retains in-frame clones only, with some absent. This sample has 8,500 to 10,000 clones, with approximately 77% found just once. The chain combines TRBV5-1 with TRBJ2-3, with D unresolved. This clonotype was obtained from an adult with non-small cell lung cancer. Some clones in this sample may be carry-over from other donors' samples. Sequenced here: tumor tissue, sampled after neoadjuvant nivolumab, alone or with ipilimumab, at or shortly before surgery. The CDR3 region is CASSLALDKTDTQYF. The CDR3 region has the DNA TGCGCCAGCAGCTTGGCGCTGGATAAAACAGATACGCAGTATTTT.